The entry below gives a single T cell receptor (beta chain) sequence along with its context. The antigen remains unidentified. The data derive from a study of cytomegalovirus exposure and HLA in healthy donors. Study results and caveats: A few of the chains that were CMV-associated were confirmed in vitro to be specific for CMV antigens. Clusters of TCRs from the first cohort tended to co-occur in the 130 or so validation repertoires (as a later analysis found). Usually a TCR sequence was rare, but some public TCRs were found in many donors.

Germline CDR1 is GTSNPN and CDR2 is SVGIG (reference sequence). The CDR3 runs to 15 residues. The V and J ends lost 1 base and 5 bases, in that order; junction bases with no gene match: 7. Sequenced by immunoSEQ multiplex PCR; TCRdb stores in-frame clones only, minus some. The sample carries about 120,000 clones, roughly 90% recorded once. Sequencing was carried out using PBMCs. The genes are TRBV30 and TRBJ2-1; the match to TRBD2 covers 8 bases. The source of this sequence is a woman aged 18-29 years in good health and CMV-seropositive. The CDR3, as DNA: TGTGCCTGGAGTGCCCGCTGGCGGGAGGACAATGAGCAGTTCTTC. Translated, it gives CAWSARWREDNEQFF.